This TCR beta chain was documented in a study of post-analysis software for immune sequencing data. Study findings and constraints: When the samples were clustered directly with F measure, those that had been prepared in the same batch showed strong co-clustering. Patients used about five TRBV segments, including TRBV5-6, TRBV5-1 and TRBV20-1, more often than controls.

Of note for this clonotype: Its antigen is unidentified.

Unique molecular identifiers featured in each of the TCR beta cDNA libraries. TCRdb re-called the PCR reads with MiXCR, one entry per CDR3 protein. The data contain a few hundred thousand distinct CDR3 sequences, 40% to 55% of them singletons. Germline CDR1 reads MDHEN; CDR2 reads SYDVKM. V was shortened by 5 bases and J by 7 bases, with 4 bases between the two germline ends. This CDR3 is 10 amino acids long. The rearrangement uses TRBV28 and TRBJ2-3; no definite D call. The sequencing input was blood. This clonotype was obtained from a girl aged 5-17 years with multiple sclerosis. The CDR3 DNA is TGTGCCAGCAGTCAGTATACGCAGTATTTT. Its translation: CASSQYTQYF.